These T cell receptor beta chains were read from a single sample in a study of blood T cell repertoires in COVID-19. The method was immunoSEQ multiplex PCR; TCRdb's version includes in-frame clones alone and lacks a portion of them. The data show approximately 230,000 clones, with 70% to 85% seen just once and about 9% held by the top ten. Sample: peripheral blood. Source of these receptors: a man aged 80 or over with acute or convalescent COVID-19. Both conserved end residues are part of each CDR3. Fields, in order: clone size, J gene, V gene, D gene, CDR3 protein, CDR3 DNA. A D gene is named only where the DNA matches it firmly. Where a row states a size, it is once, few, many or the class of an expanded clone; other rows omit it.

-	TRBJ2-7	TRBV6-1	-	CATQGGHNSYEQYF	TGTGCCACCCAGGGAGGACATAACTCCTACGAGCAGTACTTC
-	TRBJ2-7	TRBV7-2	TRBD1	CASSTRQGQVYEQYF	TGTGCCAGCAGCACAAGACAGGGACAGGTCTACGAGCAGTACTTC
-	TRBJ1-1	TRBV18	TRBD1	CASSLRQGTGMNTEAFF	TGTGCCAGCTCGCTACGACAGGGCACGGGGATGAACACTGAAGCTTTCTTT
few	TRBJ2-5	TRBV5-1	TRBD2	CASSLTSGQETQYF	TGCGCCAGCAGCTTGACTAGCGGCCAAGAGACCCAGTACTTC
-	TRBJ1-1	TRBV27	-	CASSRTPLTEAFF	TGTGCCAGCAGCCGGACACCGCTCACTGAAGCTTTCTTT
-	TRBJ2-1	TRBV29-1	TRBD1	CSVEESRVTGGIYNEQFF	TGCAGCGTTGAAGAAAGTAGGGTCACAGGGGGCATCTACAATGAGCAGTTCTTC
-	TRBJ1-2	TRBV10-3	-	CAISESVSGGGSGYTF	TGTGCCATCAGTGAGTCGGTTTCGGGCGGCGGGAGTGGCTACACCTTC
-	TRBJ2-4	TRBV6-5	TRBD1	CASSHRGLAKNIQYF	TGTGCCAGCAGCCACAGGGGCCTAGCCAAAAACATTCAGTACTTC
-	TRBJ2-6	TRBV3-1/TRBV3-2	TRBD1	CASSQVSGQGARGANVLTF	TGTGCCAGCAGCCAAGTTTCGGGACAGGGGGCGCGTGGGGCCAACGTCCTGACTTTC
-	TRBJ1-5	TRBV18	-	CASSPHTDQPQHF	TGTGCCAGCTCACCTCACACAGATCAGCCCCAGCATTTT
-	TRBJ1-4	TRBV19	-	CASSVLQGTNEKLFF	TGTGCCAGTAGTGTACTACAGGGAACTAATGAAAAACTGTTTTTT
few	TRBJ2-1	TRBV2	TRBD1	CASSDGRGNIHNEQFF	TGTGCCAGCAGTGATGGCAGGGGGAATATCCACAATGAGCAGTTCTTC
-	TRBJ1-6	TRBV23-1	-	CASSQKGGTSDSPLHF	TGCGCCAGCAGTCAAAAAGGAGGGACTTCCGATTCACCCCTCCACTTT
-	TRBJ2-3	TRBV18	-	CASSPATGTTDTQYF	TGTGCCAGCTCACCGGCTACAGGGACCACAGATACGCAGTATTTT
-	TRBJ2-1	TRBV27	TRBD2	CASSLMVTSGTVDEQFF	TGTGCCAGCAGTTTGATGGTGACTAGCGGGACGGTCGATGAGCAGTTCTTC
-	TRBJ1-4	TRBV18	-	CASSPPGLREKLFF	TGTGCCAGCTCACCCCCGGGACTTCGTGAAAAACTGTTTTTT
-	TRBJ1-1	TRBV5-4	-	CASSPQGWTEAFF	TGTGCCAGCAGTCCTCAGGGATGGACTGAAGCTTTCTTT
-	TRBJ1-1	TRBV3-1/TRBV3-2	-	CASSQRSGSSSQAFF	TGTGCCAGCAGCCAACGCTCGGGAAGCTCGTCCCAAGCTTTCTTT
-	TRBJ1-2	TRBV9	-	CASNQQGSYGYTF	TGTGCCAGCAACCAACAGGGAAGCTATGGCTACACCTTC
-	TRBJ1-4	TRBV6-5	-	CASTPGHTTNEKLFF	TGTGCCAGCACCCCGGGACACACAACTAATGAAAAACTGTTTTTT
-	TRBJ2-2	TRBV11-1	TRBD1	CASSLAPGQGQLFF	TGTGCCAGCAGCTTAGCGCCGGGACAGGGGCAGCTGTTTTTT
-	TRBJ2-3	TRBV19	-	CASSIGRLRSGSTDTQYF	TGTGCCAGTAGTATCGGGCGTCTGAGGAGCGGGAGCACAGATACGCAGTATTTT
-	TRBJ1-3	TRBV9	TRBD1	CASSVGHATRGQLGNTIYF	TGTGCCAGCAGCGTAGGGCATGCAACCCGGGGACAGCTAGGAAACACCATATATTTT
-	TRBJ2-3	TRBV4-1	TRBD1	CASSQDITGGTDTQYF	TGCGCCAGCAGCCAAGATATCACAGGGGGCACAGATACGCAGTATTTT
-	TRBJ1-2	TRBV18	-	CASSPRQSDISYGYTF	TGTGCCAGCTCACCACGTCAGTCGGACATCTCCTATGGCTACACCTTC
-	TRBJ2-3	TRBV5-4	-	CASSLLGADTQYF	TGTGCCAGCAGCTTGTTAGGGGCAGATACGCAGTATTTT
few	TRBJ2-7	TRBV18	-	CASSRESVYEQYF	TGTGCCAGCTCCCGGGAGTCGGTCTACGAGCAGTACTTC
-	TRBJ2-4	TRBV11-2	-	CASSLARVVVGRGENIQYF	TGTGCCAGCAGCTTAGCCCGGGTAGTAGTAGGAAGAGGCGAAAACATTCAGTACTTC
-	TRBJ2-7	TRBV28	-	CASSFVAAGHSYEQYF	TGTGCCAGCAGTTTCGTGGCGGCTGGTCACTCCTACGAGCAGTACTTC
once	TRBJ2-3	TRBV10-3	-	CAIRGQSTDTQYF	TGTGCCATCAGGGGGCAAAGCACAGATACGCAGTATTTT
-	TRBJ2-7	TRBV9	-	CASSEGVLPLSYEQYF	TGTGCCAGCAGCGAGGGGGTCCTACCCCTCTCCTACGAGCAGTACTTC
-	TRBJ2-3	TRBV6-2/TRBV6-3	TRBD1	CASSYPRTGHTDTQYF	TGTGCCAGCAGTTACCCGAGGACAGGACACACAGATACGCAGTATTTT
-	TRBJ2-5	TRBV9	TRBD2	CASSVKGTSGGIQETQYF	TGTGCCAGCAGCGTAAAAGGGACTAGCGGAGGGATACAAGAGACCCAGTACTTC
-	TRBJ1-5	TRBV28	-	CASSSPQGGFQPQHF	TGTGCCAGCAGTTCCCCCCAGGGAGGTTTTCAGCCCCAGCATTTT
-	TRBJ2-5	TRBV6-5	-	CASRGLQETQYF	TGTGCCAGCAGAGGACTTCAAGAGACCCAGTACTTC
-	TRBJ1-1	TRBV18	TRBD1	CASSRLGTGGVPTEAFF	TGTGCCAGCTCACGACTAGGGACAGGGGGCGTCCCGACTGAAGCTTTCTTT
-	TRBJ2-7	TRBV2	TRBD1	CASRYSGTANYEQYF	TGTGCCAGCAGGTACTCGGGGACAGCCAACTACGAGCAGTACTTC
-	TRBJ2-7	TRBV19	TRBD2	CASSPRATGRGYEQYF	TGTGCCAGTTCCCCCCGGGCGACCGGGAGGGGCTACGAGCAGTACTTC
-	TRBJ1-2	TRBV18	-	CASSPGQTNYGYTF	TGTGCCAGCTCACCAGGACAGACCAACTATGGCTACACCTTC
few	TRBJ1-2	TRBV2	-	CASSDSGPFYGYTF	TGTGCCAGCAGTGACTCAGGGCCTTTCTATGGCTACACCTTC
-	TRBJ1-6	TRBV9	TRBD1	CASSSGTANNSPLHF	TGTGCCAGCAGTTCCGGGACAGCAAATAATTCACCCCTCCACTTT
-	TRBJ1-2	TRBV2	TRBD1	CASSGKQGAYGYTF	TGTGCCAGCAGTGGGAAACAGGGGGCCTATGGCTACACCTTC
few	TRBJ1-2	TRBV7-8	TRBD1	CASSFRDRGPRGYTF	TGTGCCAGCAGCTTCCGGGACAGGGGCCCCAGGGGCTACACCTTC
-	TRBJ1-5	TRBV18	TRBD1	CASSPQGTGVNQPQHF	TGTGCCAGCTCACCACAAGGGACAGGGGTCAATCAGCCCCAGCATTTT
once	TRBJ2-2	TRBV9	TRBD1	CARSAVRGRGNTGELFF	TGTGCCCGCAGCGCGGTCAGGGGGCGGGGGAACACCGGGGAGCTGTTTTTT
-	TRBJ1-1	TRBV5-5	TRBD1	CASSLTGGNTEAFF	TGTGCCAGCAGCCTAACAGGGGGGAATACTGAAGCTTTCTTT
-	TRBJ1-4	TRBV19	-	CASSIYVTRAGGKLFF	TGTGCCAGTAGTATTTACGTGACTAGGGCCGGGGGAAAACTGTTTTTT
-	TRBJ2-3	TRBV2	TRBD1	CASRGQITDTQYF	TGTGCCAGCAGGGGACAGATCACAGATACGCAGTATTTT
-	TRBJ2-3	TRBV24-1	TRBD2	CATSDLPGGLGRADTQYF	TGTGCCACCAGTGACTTACCCGGGGGGTTAGGGAGGGCAGATACGCAGTATTTT
-	TRBJ2-7	TRBV6-4	-	CASSDSLDSFSYEQYF	TGTGCCAGCAGTGACTCCTTAGACAGCTTCTCCTACGAGCAGTACTTC
-	TRBJ1-4	TRBV19	TRBD1	CASRQGLTNEKLFF	TGTGCCAGTCGACAGGGGCTAACTAATGAAAAACTGTTTTTT
-	TRBJ2-3	TRBV18	TRBD2	CASSPGIAGADTQYF	TGTGCCAGCTCACCAGGCATAGCGGGAGCAGATACGCAGTATTTT
-	TRBJ2-2	TRBV3-1/TRBV3-2	TRBD2	CASSQERLAGERAGELFF	TGTGCCAGCAGCCAGGAACGACTAGCGGGAGAAAGGGCCGGGGAGCTGTTTTTT
-	TRBJ1-6	TRBV18	TRBD1	CASSRDRFYSPLHF	TGTGCCAGCTCCCGGGACAGATTTTATTCACCCCTCCACTTT
-	TRBJ2-1	TRBV3-1/TRBV3-2	TRBD2	CASSQELAGGNNEQFF	TGTGCCAGCAGCCAAGAACTGGCGGGGGGTAACAATGAGCAGTTCTTC
-	TRBJ2-3	TRBV5-1	TRBD1	CASSTPGQISDTQYF	TGCGCCAGCAGCACCCCGGGACAGATTTCAGATACGCAGTATTTT
-	TRBJ2-1	TRBV19	TRBD2	CASSILERERGEQFF	TGTGCCAGTAGTATTTTGGAGCGGGAGAGGGGTGAGCAGTTCTTC
-	TRBJ2-1	TRBV5-1	TRBD2	CASSLAGTSISRRYNEQFF	TGCGCCAGCAGCTTGGCAGGGACTAGCATATCTCGGCGCTACAATGAGCAGTTCTTC
-	TRBJ2-7	TRBV5-1	TRBD2	CASSLTAGGPGEQYF	TGCGCCAGCAGCTTGACGGCGGGAGGGCCAGGGGAGCAGTACTTC